One sample yielded the 5 T cell receptor beta chains listed below, sequenced in a study of Graves' ophthalmopathy and Graves' hyperthyroidism. For repertoire sequencing, the TCR beta CDR3 regions were amplified from RNA transcripts. First-round RT-PCR with HTBI primers preceded a second-round multiplex PCR. TCRdb re-derived calls from the multiplex PCR reads in MiXCR, one entry per CDR3 protein. The repertoire consists of over a million distinct CDR3 sequences, with about two fifths occurring once and the leading ten covering 8.5% to 14%. Sequencing was done on a sample of peripheral blood or thyroid tissue (not recorded which). The receptors originated from an adult man with Graves' hyperthyroidism.

This rearrangement joins TRBV12-3 or TRBV12-4 to TRBJ1-4; 8 nucleotides agree with TRBD1. The CDR3 extends over 14 amino acids. J was trimmed by 5 bases and V by 3 bases; bases with no gene match: 2. DNA of the CDR3: TGTGCCAGCAGTTTCCACAGGGGGAATGAAAAACTGTTTTTT. Translating gives CASSFHRGNEKLFF.

The gene calls are TRBV24-1 and TRBJ2-5; possibly TRBD2 for D (7 bases). Per the germline V gene, CDR1 is KGHDR and CDR2 is SFDVKD. V was clipped by 12 bases and J by 5 bases, with 21 bases between them. The length of the CDR3 is 14 residues. The CDR3 DNA sequence: TGTGCCTGGAGTGACCCCGGGGGGCGGGAGACCCAGTACTTC. Translating it yields CAWSDPGGRETQYF.

This clonotype was found a few times. The chain uses TRBV4-1 and TRBJ2-7; D is uncertain. Germline assignment: CDR1 MGHRA and CDR2 YSYEKL. The CDR3 runs 16 residues. Trimming took 5 bases from V and 2 from J, leaving 19 bases between them. CDR3 nucleotide sequence: TGCGCCAGCAGCGATGTTACAGCGACGAGCGCCTACGAGCAGTACTTC. This gives the protein CASSDVTATSAYEQYF.

In its sample, this clonotype was seen many times. CDR3 amino acids: CSAPLTEGGNTEAFF. CDR3 bases: TGCAGTGCTCCACTTACCGAGGGGGGCAACACTGAAGCTTTCTTT. V usage is TRBV20-1 and J usage is TRBJ1-1; D possibly corresponds to TRBD1 (6 bases). The germline V and J ends were trimmed by 5 bases and 2 bases, with 18 bases remaining between them. CDR3 length equals 15 residues. The germline V gene has CDR1 DFQATT and CDR2 SNEGSKA (reference sequence).

This chain links TRBV25-1 with TRBJ2-5; 8 positions match TRBD1. The last part of the DNA fits TRBJ2-7 better; the J call may be wrong. The CDR3 extends over 21 amino acids. Germline V gene sequence: CDR1 MGHDK, CDR2 SYGVNS. The CDR3 reads CASSYWDGPDRAPPESYEQYF. The CDR3 DNA follows: TGTGCCAGCAGTTACTGGGACGGCCCGGACAGGGCCCCTCCGGAATCCTACGAGCAGTACTTC.